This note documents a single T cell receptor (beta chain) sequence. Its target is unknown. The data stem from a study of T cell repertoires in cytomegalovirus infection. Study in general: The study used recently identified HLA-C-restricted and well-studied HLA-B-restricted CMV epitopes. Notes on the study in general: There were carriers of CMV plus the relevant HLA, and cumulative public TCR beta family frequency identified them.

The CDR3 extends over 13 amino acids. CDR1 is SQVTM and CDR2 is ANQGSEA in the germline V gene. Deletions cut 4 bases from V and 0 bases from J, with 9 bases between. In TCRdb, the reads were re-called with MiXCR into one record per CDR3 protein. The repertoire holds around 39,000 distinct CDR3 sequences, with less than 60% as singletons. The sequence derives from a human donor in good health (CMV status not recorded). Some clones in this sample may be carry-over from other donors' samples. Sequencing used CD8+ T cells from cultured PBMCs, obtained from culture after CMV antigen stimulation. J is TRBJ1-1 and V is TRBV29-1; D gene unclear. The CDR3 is CSVGGKMNTEAFF. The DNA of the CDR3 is TGCAGCGTTGGCGGAAAAATGAACACTGAAGCTTTCTTT.